The sequence of this TCR beta chain was determined in a study of blood T cell repertoires in COVID-19. TCRdb keeps only in-frame clones here, not all; method: immunoSEQ multiplex PCR. The sample has roughly 85,000 clones, around 74% seen once. The germline gives CDR1 LNHDA, CDR2 SQIVND (reference sequence). The V and J ends lost 7 bases and 3 bases, in that order; junction bases with no gene match: 11. This CDR3 spans 16 amino acids. The receptor was isolated from a human donor in a cohort sampled during active COVID-19. The specimen was peripheral blood. The chain links TRBV19 to TRBJ1-2, with 10 nucleotides matching TRBD1. The CDR3 loop is CASKRDRGGKDYGYTF. In nucleotides, the CDR3 is TGTGCCAGTAAACGGGACAGGGGTGGTAAAGACTATGGCTACACCTTC.